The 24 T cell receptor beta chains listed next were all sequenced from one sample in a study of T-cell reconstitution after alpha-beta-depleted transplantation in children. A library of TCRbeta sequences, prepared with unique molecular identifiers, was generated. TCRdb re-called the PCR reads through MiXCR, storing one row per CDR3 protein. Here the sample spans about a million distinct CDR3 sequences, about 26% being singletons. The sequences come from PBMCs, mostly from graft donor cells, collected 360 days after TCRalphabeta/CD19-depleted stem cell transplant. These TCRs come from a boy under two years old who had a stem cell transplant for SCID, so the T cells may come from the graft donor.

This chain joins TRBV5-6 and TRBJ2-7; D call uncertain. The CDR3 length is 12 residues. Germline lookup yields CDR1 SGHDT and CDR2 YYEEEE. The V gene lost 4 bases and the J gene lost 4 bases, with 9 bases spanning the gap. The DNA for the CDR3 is TGTGCCAGCAGCAAAGACATATACGAGCAGTACTTC. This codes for CASSKDIYEQYF.

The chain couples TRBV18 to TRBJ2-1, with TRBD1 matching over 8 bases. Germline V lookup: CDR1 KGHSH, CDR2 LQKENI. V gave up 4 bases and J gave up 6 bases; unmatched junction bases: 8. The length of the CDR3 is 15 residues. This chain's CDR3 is CASSRDRGKVNEQFF. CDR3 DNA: TGTGCCAGCTCACGCGACAGGGGAAAGGTCAATGAGCAGTTCTTC.

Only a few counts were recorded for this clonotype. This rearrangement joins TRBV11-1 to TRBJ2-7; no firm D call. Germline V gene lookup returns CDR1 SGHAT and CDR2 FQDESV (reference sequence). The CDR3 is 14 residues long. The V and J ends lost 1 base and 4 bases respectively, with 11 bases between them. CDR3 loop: CASSLEVGVYEQYF. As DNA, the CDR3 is TGTGCCAGCAGCTTAGAGGTGGGTGTGTACGAGCAGTACTTC. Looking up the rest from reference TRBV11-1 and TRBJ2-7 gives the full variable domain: EAEVAQSPRYKITEKSQAVAFWCDPISGHATLYWYRQILGQGPELLVQFQDESVVDDSQLPKDRFSAERLKGVDSTLKIQPAELGDSAMYLCASSLEVGVYEQYFGPGTRLTVT.

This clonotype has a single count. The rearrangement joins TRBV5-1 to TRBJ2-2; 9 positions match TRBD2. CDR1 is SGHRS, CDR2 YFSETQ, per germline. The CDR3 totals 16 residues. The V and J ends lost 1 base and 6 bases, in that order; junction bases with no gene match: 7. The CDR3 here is CASSLRTSEMAGELFF. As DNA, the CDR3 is TGCGCCAGCAGCTTGAGGACTAGCGAAATGGCCGGGGAGCTGTTTTTT.

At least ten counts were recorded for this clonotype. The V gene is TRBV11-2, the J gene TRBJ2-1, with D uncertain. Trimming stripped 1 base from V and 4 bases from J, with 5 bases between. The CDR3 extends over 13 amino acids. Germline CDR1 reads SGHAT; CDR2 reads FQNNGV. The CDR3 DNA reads TGTGCCAGCAGCTTAGTTCAGTACAATGAGCAGTTCTTC. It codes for CASSLVQYNEQFF.

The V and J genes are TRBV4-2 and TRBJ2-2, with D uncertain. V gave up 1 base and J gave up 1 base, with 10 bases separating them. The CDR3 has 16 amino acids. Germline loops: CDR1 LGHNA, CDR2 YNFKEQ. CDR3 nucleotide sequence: TGTGCCAGCAGCCAAGGCCTCTCAGGGAACACCGGGGAGCTGTTTTTT. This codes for CASSQGLSGNTGELFF.

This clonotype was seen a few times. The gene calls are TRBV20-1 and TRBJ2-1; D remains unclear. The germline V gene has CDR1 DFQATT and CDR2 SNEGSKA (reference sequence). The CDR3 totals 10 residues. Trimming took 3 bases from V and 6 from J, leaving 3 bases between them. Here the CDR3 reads CSASINEQFF. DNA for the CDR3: TGCAGTGCTAGCATCAATGAGCAGTTCTTC.

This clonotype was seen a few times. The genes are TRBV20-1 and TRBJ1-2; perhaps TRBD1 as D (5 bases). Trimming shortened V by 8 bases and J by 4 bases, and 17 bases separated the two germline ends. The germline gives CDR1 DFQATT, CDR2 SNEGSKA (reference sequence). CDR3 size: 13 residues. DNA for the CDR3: TGCAGTACCTGGGGGGAAATGGGCTATGGCTACACCTTC. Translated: CSTWGEMGYGYTF.

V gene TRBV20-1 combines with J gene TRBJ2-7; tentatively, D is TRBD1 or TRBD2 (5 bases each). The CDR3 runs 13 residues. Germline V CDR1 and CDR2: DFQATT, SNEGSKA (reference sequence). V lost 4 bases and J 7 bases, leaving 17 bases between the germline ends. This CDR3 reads CSATGRVPGEQYF. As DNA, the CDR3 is TGCAGTGCTACGGGACGTGTGCCCGGAGAGCAGTACTTC.

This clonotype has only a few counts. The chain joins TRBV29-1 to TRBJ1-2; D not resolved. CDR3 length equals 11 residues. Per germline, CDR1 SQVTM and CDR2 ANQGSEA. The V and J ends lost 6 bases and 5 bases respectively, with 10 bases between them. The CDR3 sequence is CSVPKSYGYTF. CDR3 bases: TGCAGCGTCCCGAAGAGTTATGGCTACACCTTC.

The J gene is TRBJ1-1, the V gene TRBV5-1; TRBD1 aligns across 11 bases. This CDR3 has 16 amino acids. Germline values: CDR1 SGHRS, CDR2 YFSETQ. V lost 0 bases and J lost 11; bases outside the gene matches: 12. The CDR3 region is CASSLVAGTGGLRAFF. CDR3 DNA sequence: TGCGCCAGCAGCTTGGTGGCCGGGACAGGGGGACTAAGGGCTTTCTTT.

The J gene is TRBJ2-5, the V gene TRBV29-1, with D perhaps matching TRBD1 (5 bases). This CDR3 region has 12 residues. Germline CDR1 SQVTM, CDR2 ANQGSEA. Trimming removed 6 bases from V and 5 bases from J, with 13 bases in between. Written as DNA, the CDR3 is TGCAGCGTAAGCCAGGGTTACGAGACCCAGTACTTC. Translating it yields CSVSQGYETQYF.

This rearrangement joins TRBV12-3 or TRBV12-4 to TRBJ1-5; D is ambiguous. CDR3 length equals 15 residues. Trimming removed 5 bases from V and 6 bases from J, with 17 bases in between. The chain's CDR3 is CASSLTTQPGQPQHF. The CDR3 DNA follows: TGTGCCAGCAGTCTTACGACTCAGCCCGGTCAGCCCCAGCATTTT.

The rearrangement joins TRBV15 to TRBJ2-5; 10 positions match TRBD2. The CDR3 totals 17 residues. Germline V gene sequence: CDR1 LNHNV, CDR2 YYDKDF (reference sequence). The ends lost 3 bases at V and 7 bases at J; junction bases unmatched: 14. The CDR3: CATSRTGLAEPPRTQYF. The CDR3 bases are TGTGCCACCAGCAGGACAGGACTAGCGGAACCCCCACGGACCCAGTACTTC.

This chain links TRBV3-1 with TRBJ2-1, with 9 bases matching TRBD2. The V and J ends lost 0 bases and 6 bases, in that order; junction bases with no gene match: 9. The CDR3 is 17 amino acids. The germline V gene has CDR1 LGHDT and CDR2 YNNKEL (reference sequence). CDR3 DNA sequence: TGTGCCAGCAGCCAAGATCTGGCGGGGGGGCCCCTCAATGAGCAGTTCTTC. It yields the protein CASSQDLAGGPLNEQFF.

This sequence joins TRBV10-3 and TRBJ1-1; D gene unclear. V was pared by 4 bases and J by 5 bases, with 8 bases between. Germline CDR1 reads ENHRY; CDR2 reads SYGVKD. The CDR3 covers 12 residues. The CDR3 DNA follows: TGTGCCATCAGTGTTCGGGGAACTGAAGCTTTCTTT. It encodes CAISVRGTEAFF.

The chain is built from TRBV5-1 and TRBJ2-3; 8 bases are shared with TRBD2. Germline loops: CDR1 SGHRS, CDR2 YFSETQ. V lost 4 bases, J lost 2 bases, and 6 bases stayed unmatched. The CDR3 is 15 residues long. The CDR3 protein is CASSARGAFTDTQYF. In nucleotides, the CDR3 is TGCGCCAGCAGCGCGCGGGGGGCATTCACAGATACGCAGTATTTT.

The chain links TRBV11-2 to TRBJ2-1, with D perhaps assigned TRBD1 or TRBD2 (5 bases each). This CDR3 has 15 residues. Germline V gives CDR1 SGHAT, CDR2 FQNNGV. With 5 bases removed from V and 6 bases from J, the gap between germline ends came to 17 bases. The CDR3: CASSRPGPYSNEQFF. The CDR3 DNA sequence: TGTGCCAGCAGCCGGCCGGGACCCTACAGCAATGAGCAGTTCTTC. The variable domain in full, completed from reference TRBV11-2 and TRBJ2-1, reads EAGVAQSPRYKIIEKRQSVAFWCNPISGHATLYWYQQILGQGPKLLIQFQNNGVVDDSQLPKDRFSAERLKGVDSTLKIQPAKLEDSAVYLCASSRPGPYSNEQFFGPGTRLTVL.

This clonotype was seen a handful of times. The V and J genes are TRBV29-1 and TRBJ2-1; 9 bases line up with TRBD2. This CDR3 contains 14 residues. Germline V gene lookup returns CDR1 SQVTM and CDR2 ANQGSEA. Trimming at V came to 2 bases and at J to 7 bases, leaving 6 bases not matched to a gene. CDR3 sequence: CSVERLAGFNEQFF. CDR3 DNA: TGCAGCGTTGAACGGCTAGCGGGGTTTAATGAGCAGTTCTTC.

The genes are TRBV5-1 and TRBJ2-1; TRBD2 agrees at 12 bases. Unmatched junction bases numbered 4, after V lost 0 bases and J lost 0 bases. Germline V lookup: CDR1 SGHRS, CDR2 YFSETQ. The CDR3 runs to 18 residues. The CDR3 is CASSLGTSGVSSYNEQFF. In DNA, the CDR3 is TGCGCCAGCAGCTTGGGGACTAGCGGGGTTAGCTCCTACAATGAGCAGTTCTTC.

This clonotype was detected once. The CDR3 region is CASSSQGGSTEAFF. Written as DNA, the CDR3 is TGTGCCAGCAGCTCGCAGGGGGGTTCCACTGAAGCTTTCTTT. This rearrangement joins TRBV5-5 to TRBJ1-1; 7 nucleotides line up with TRBD1. The CDR3 is made up of 14 amino acids. V shed 3 bases, J shed 4 bases, and the junction held 6 bases outside the gene matches. The germline CDR1 and CDR2 sequences are SGHKS and YYEKEE (reference sequence). The full variable domain, completed using reference TRBV5-5 and TRBJ1-1, is DAGVTQSPTHLIKTRGQQVTLRCSPISGHKSVSWYQQVLGQGPQFIFQYYEKEERGRGNFPDRFSARQFPNYSSELNVNALLLGDSALYLCASSSQGGSTEAFFGQGTRLTVV.

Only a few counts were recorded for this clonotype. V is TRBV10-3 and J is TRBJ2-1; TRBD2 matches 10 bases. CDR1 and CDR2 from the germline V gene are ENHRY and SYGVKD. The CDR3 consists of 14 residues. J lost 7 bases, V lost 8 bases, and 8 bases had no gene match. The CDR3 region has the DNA TGTGCCATCCGCCGGGCTAGCGGGGGTAATGAGCAGTTCTTC. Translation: CAIRRASGGNEQFF.

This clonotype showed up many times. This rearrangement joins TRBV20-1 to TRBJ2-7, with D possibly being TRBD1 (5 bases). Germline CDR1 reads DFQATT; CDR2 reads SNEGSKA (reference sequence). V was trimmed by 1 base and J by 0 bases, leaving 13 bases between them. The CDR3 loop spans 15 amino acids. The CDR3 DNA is TGCAGTGCTAGAGTTACGACAGTGCGCTCCTACGAGCAGTACTTC. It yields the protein CSARVTTVRSYEQYF.

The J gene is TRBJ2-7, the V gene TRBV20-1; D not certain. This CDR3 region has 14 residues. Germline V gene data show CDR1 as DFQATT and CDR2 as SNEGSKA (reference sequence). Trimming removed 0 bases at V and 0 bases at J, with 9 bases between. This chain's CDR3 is CSARDEDRSYEQYF. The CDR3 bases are TGCAGTGCTAGAGATGAGGACCGCTCCTACGAGCAGTACTTC.